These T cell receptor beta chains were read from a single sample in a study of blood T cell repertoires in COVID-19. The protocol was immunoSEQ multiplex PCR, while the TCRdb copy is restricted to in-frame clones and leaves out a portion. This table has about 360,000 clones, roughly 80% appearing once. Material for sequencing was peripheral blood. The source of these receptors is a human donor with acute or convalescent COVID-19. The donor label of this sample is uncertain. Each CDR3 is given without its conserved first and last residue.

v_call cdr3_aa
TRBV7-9 ASSTTPTGNEQF
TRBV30 AWGWGGNQPQH
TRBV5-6 ASSLSIGGANYNEQF
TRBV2 ASRGAFGRGESYNSPLH
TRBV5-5 ASSLGTGEAF
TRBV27 ASSTTDRGKGTEAF
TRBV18 ASSPQAREFGYT
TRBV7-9 ASSSPSQPQH
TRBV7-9 ASQGQSGNSPLH
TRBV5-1 ASSLGGVNTEAF
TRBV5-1 ASSHPGGNTEAF
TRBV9 ASSSRQGSAPLH
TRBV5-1 ASSSFGTSSMEQF